This entry lists 2 T cell receptor beta chains sequenced from one sample in a study of shared clonotypes between healthy human individuals. The repertoire was sequenced with immunoSEQ multiplex PCR; TCRdb's copy has only in-frame clones and lacks some. Of roughly 2,500,000 clones in the sample, roughly 93% were seen once. Material: naive CD4+ T cells from PBMCs. As for subset: CD45RA+ positively selected. All receptors come from a young man in good health. Some clones in this sample may be carry-over from other donors' samples.

The chain combines TRBV4-3 with TRBJ2-3; the D is unclear. Trimming removed 3 bases from V and 4 bases from J, with 17 bases in between. There are 16 residues in the CDR3. Germline V gene data show CDR1 as LGHNA and CDR2 as YSLEER. The CDR3: CASSHRIRQAPDTQYF. The CDR3, as DNA: TGCGCCAGCAGCCATAGGATCCGACAAGCCCCAGATACGCAGTATTTT.

CDR3 coding DNA: TGTGCCAGCACCCTTTCTATGGGGTCTGGAAACACCATATATTTT. It translates to CASTLSMGSGNTIYF. The V and J genes are TRBV6-5 and TRBJ1-3; D is unresolved. Deletions cut 7 bases from V and 1 base from J, with 14 bases between. Germline-derived CDR1 and CDR2 are MNHEY and SVGAGI. This CDR3 spans 15 amino acids.